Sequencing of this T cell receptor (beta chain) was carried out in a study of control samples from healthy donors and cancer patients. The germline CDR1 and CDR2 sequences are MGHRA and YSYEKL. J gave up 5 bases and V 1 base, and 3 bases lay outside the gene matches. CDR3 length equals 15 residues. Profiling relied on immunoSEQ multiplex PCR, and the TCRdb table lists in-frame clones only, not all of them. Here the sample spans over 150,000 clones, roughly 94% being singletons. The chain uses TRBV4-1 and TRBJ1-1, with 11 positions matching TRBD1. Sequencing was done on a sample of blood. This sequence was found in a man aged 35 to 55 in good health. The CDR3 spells CASSQVGTGGTEAFF. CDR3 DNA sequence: TGCGCCAGCAGCCAAGTAGGGACAGGGGGAACTGAAGCTTTCTTT.